Given below is one T cell receptor beta chain in context. Its cognate antigen is unknown. Germline assignment: CDR1 SGHNT and CDR2 YYREEE (reference sequence). The CDR3 has 16 residues. V lost 4 bases and J 3 bases, leaving 17 bases between the germline ends. Primers: 60 Vbeta forward and 13 Jbeta reverse. The assay was immunoSEQ multiplex PCR, and TCRdb's table has in-frame clones only and misses some. This sample has about 180,000 clones, with about 77% found just once. The record originates from a study of cytomegalovirus exposure and HLA in healthy donors. On the study more broadly: T cells numbering around 190 million yielded 95 million to 140 million unique TCR beta sequences in an earlier analysis. Roughly 80 million unique TCRs from HLA-typed donors made up an early data release.

Study findings and constraints: More clonal expansion characterized HLA-associated TCR beta chains than equally common others in a later analysis. Sequencing likely produced, as an artifact, a cluster of highly shared sequence variants.

The rearrangement joins TRBV5-4 to TRBJ2-1; perhaps TRBD2 as D (5 bases). The sample taken for sequencing was PBMCs. The receptor comes from a woman aged 30 to 39 in good health and CMV-seropositive. In DNA, the CDR3 is TGTGCCAGCAGCCTCGACCGGGAAGCTAACTACAATGAGCAGTTCTTC. Its translation: CASSLDREANYNEQFF.